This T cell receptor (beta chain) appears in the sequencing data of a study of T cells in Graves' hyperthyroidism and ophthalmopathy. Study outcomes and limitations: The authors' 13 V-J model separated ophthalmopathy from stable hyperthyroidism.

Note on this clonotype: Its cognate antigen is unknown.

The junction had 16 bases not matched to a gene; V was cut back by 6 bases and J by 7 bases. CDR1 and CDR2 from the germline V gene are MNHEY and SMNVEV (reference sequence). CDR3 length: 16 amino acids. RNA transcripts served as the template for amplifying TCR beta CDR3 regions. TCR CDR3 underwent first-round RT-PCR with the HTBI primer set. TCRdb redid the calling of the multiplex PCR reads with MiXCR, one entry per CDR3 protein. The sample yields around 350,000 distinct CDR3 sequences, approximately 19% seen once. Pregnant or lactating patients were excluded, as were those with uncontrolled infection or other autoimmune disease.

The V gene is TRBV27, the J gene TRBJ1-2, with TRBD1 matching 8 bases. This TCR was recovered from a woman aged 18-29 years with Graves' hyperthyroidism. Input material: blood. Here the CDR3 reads CASRMTGVGYIVGYTF. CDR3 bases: TGTGCCAGCAGGATGACAGGGGTTGGCTACATCGTTGGCTACACCTTC.